The 21 T cell receptor beta chains below all came from one sample that was sequenced in a study of HIV-infected children after antiretroviral therapy interruption (dated by TCRdb to between 2019 and 2020). The treatment or condition label on this specimen signifies: PENTA 11 planned treatment interruption arm or continuous ART arm. Libraries were made using 3' RACE. Sequencer: Illumina MiSeq. TCR libraries were constructed from RNA with a 3' RACE protocol that used unique molecular identifiers to correct for PCR amplification bias. TCRdb handled the public reads itself, with Q25 trimming in fastp and clone calling in MiXCR, and kept productive beta chains. Rows are unified per CDR3 protein, each entry keeping the most common DNA and genes. The table for this sample lists more than 40,000 distinct CDR3 sequences; 3.5% to 5% of them were counted only once. The top ten clones comprise 0.6% to 0.85% of the sample.

The sample in question was CD45RA+ CD4+ T cells from PBMCs, pooled from several time points, obtained from a donor given antiretroviral therapy, either interrupted or continuous. Reading the label with the study, this specimen's cell subset or site is: naive CD4+ CD45RA+ CD45RO- T cells. The receptors were sampled from a pool of human donors with HIV.

The chain links TRBV11-2 to TRBJ1-4, with no clear D. Trimming removed 2 bases from V and 8 bases from J, with 6 bases in between. The length of the CDR3 is 12 residues. Looked up from germline, CDR1 is SGHAT and CDR2 is FQNNGV. CDR3 sequence: CASSLNTEKLFF. For the CDR3, the DNA is TGTGCCAGCAGCTTAAATACAGAAAAACTGTTTTTT.

There are many counts of this clonotype. The chain couples TRBV27 to TRBJ1-1; D not certain. The CDR3 sequence is 13 residues long. V was pared by 1 base and J by 2 bases, with 5 bases between. Germline CDR1 reads MNHEY; CDR2 reads SMNVEV (reference sequence). The DNA for the CDR3 is TGTGCCAGCAGTTTATTAAGTAACACTGAAGCTTTCTTT. The encoded protein is CASSLLSNTEAFF.

This clonotype occurred many times. The chain recombines TRBV5-1 with TRBJ2-2, with D possibly TRBD1 on 5 matching bases. The CDR3 has 17 residues. Trimming cost V 0 bases and J 4 bases, with 16 bases left between them. Germline values: CDR1 SGHRS, CDR2 YFSETQ. Here the CDR3 reads CASSLVPVQVGTGELFF. The CDR3 region has the DNA TGCGCCAGCAGCTTGGTACCGGTACAGGTCGGCACCGGGGAGCTGTTTTTT. Together with reference TRBV5-1 and TRBJ2-2, the CDR3 gives the full variable domain: KAGVTQTPRYLIKTRGQQVTLSCSPISGHRSVSWYQQTPGQGLQFLFEYFSETQRNKGNFPGRFSGRQFSNSRSEMNVSTLELGDSALYLCASSLVPVQVGTGELFFGEGSRLTVL.

The table lists this clonotype with a few counts. This chain uses TRBV2 with TRBJ1-5; D gene unclear. Trimming pared 2 bases from V and 2 bases from J, leaving 7 bases between. The CDR3 contains 14 residues. Per the germline V gene, CDR1 is SNHLY and CDR2 is FYNNEI. The CDR3 DNA is TGTGCCAGCAGTGAACACCAGGGCAATCAGCCCCAGCATTTT. This translates into CASSEHQGNQPQHF.

This clonotype occurred a few times. V usage is TRBV27 and J usage is TRBJ2-4, with D unresolved. Germline V lookup: CDR1 MNHEY, CDR2 SMNVEV (reference sequence). V lost 6 bases, J lost 8 bases, and 8 bases lay in between. This CDR3 spans 11 amino acids. The CDR3 DNA reads TGTGCCAGCAGACAGTGGGACATTCAGTACTTC. It is translated as CASRQWDIQYF.

V usage is TRBV27 and J usage is TRBJ2-7, with no clear D. CDR3 length: 12 amino acids. V dropped 8 bases and J dropped 1 base, with 9 bases sitting between them. Looked up from germline, CDR1 is MNHEY and CDR2 is SMNVEV (reference sequence). This CDR3 reads CASDDISYEQYF. DNA of the CDR3: TGTGCCAGCGACGACATTTCCTACGAGCAGTACTTC.

Many counts were recorded for this clonotype. The chain recombines TRBV9 with TRBJ2-3; no definite D call. The germline gives CDR1 SGDLS, CDR2 YYNGEE. The length of the CDR3 is 14 residues. Trimming took off 0 bases at V and 2 bases at J, with 7 bases between the two ends. The CDR3, as DNA: TGTGCCAGCAGCGTAGATGGTGCCACAGATACGCAGTATTTT. Its translation is CASSVDGATDTQYF.

The J gene is TRBJ2-7, the V gene TRBV12-3 or TRBV12-4, with D maybe TRBD1 (6 bases). The CDR3 totals 13 residues. Trimming removed 5 bases at V and 3 bases at J, with 11 bases between. CDR3 sequence (DNA): TGTGCCAGCAGTCCCCGGGACAACTACGAGCAGTACTTC. Translated, it gives CASSPRDNYEQYF.

At least ten counts were recorded for this clonotype. The gene calls are TRBV12-3 or TRBV12-4 and TRBJ1-3; D remains unclear. Trimming took 2 bases from V and 4 from J, leaving 12 bases between them. The CDR3 totals 15 residues. The CDR3 DNA follows: TGTGCCAGCAGTTTAACTTTCGACCACGGAAACACCATATATTTT. It specifies CASSLTFDHGNTIYF.

This clonotype was recorded many times. This chain uses TRBV12-3 or TRBV12-4 with TRBJ2-7; D is possibly TRBD2 (6 bases). Trimming removed 3 bases from V and 4 bases from J, with 16 bases in between. CDR3 length: 15 residues. In DNA, the CDR3 is TGTGCCAGCAGTTTCGGGGGAGCTCGGCTGTACGAGCAGTACTTC. This codes for CASSFGGARLYEQYF.

This clonotype appeared a few times. The chain has TRBV6-2 or TRBV6-3 and TRBJ1-1; D uncertain. V dropped 2 bases and J dropped 0 bases, with 4 bases sitting between them. The CDR3 is made up of 13 amino acids. The germline V gene encodes CDR1 MNHEY and CDR2 SVGEGT. CDR3: CASSYQVNTEAFF. The CDR3 coding sequence is TGTGCCAGCAGTTACCAGGTGAACACTGAAGCTTTCTTT.

This clonotype appeared many times. This chain links TRBV6-6 with TRBJ2-7; 7 bases fit TRBD1. The germline CDR1 and CDR2 sequences are MNHNY and SVGAGI (reference sequence). The CDR3 has 13 amino acids. Losses at the gene ends were 6 bases for V and 3 bases for J; bases not matched to a gene: 5. The CDR3 region is CASRIGQDYEQYF. The CDR3 DNA follows: TGTGCCAGCAGGATCGGACAGGACTACGAGCAGTACTTC.

This clonotype was seen ten or more times. V gene TRBV29-1 combines with J gene TRBJ2-3, with 8 bases lining up with TRBD2. The CDR3 is 15 residues long. The V gene's germline CDR1 is SQVTM and CDR2 ANQGSEA. The V gene end was trimmed by 6 bases and the J gene end by 0 bases; junction bases not matched to a gene: 8. The chain's CDR3 is CSVRGASGSTDTQYF. Here the CDR3 DNA reads TGCAGCGTGAGGGGGGCTAGCGGGAGCACAGATACGCAGTATTTT.

This clonotype was recorded many times. The chain uses TRBV2 and TRBJ2-1; 11 positions agree with TRBD2. V gave up 0 bases and J gave up 0 bases; unmatched junction bases: 10. The CDR3 extends over 20 amino acids. Germline values: CDR1 SNHLY, CDR2 FYNNEI. This chain's CDR3 is CASSEAPGLAAISSYNEQFF. The CDR3 DNA reads as TGTGCCAGCAGTGAAGCGCCGGGACTAGCGGCTATAAGCTCCTACAATGAGCAGTTCTTC. The entire variable domain, with the rest obtained from reference TRBV2 and TRBJ2-1, is as follows: EPEVTQTPSHQVTQMGQEVILRCVPISNHLYFYWYRQILGQKVEFLVSFYNNEISEKSEIFDDQFSVERPDGSNFTLKIRSTKLEDSAMYFCASSEAPGLAAISSYNEQFFGPGTRLTVL.

The J gene is TRBJ1-6, the V gene TRBV21-1; TRBD1 is the table's D call, not checked against the DNA. TRBV21-1 is given as a pseudogene. The CDR3 contains 15 residues. CDR3 coding DNA: TGTGCCAGCAGGGGGGGCTCGGACTATAATTCACCCCTCCACTTT. Translation gives CASRGGSDYNSPLHF.

There are many counts of this clonotype. The chain is built from TRBV28 and TRBJ1-1; no reliable D call. Trimming took off 6 bases at V and 1 base at J, with 9 bases between the two ends. The CDR3 is 13 residues long. Germline lookup yields CDR1 MDHEN and CDR2 SYDVKM. The CDR3 loop is CASRELSNTEAFF. CDR3 sequence (DNA): TGTGCCAGCAGGGAGCTTTCGAACACTGAAGCTTTCTTT.

This clonotype was seen more than once but under ten times. The rearrangement uses TRBV29-1 and TRBJ2-3; no firm D call. V shed 4 bases and J shed 3 bases, with 11 bases lying between them. The CDR3 covers 13 residues. CDR1 is SQVTM and CDR2 is ANQGSEA in the germline V gene. The CDR3 sequence is CSVGAEGTDTQYF. In DNA form, the CDR3 reads TGCAGCGTTGGGGCGGAAGGAACAGATACGCAGTATTTT.

The genes are TRBV5-6 and TRBJ1-4; D possibly corresponds to TRBD1 (5 bases). In germline, CDR1 is SGHDT, CDR2 YYEEEE. Trimming removed 4 bases from V and 6 bases from J, with 7 bases in between. The CDR3 is 12 residues long. The CDR3 reads CASSRGDEKLFF. CDR3 DNA sequence: TGTGCCAGCAGCCGAGGGGATGAAAAACTGTTTTTT.

This clonotype was seen at least ten times. The gene calls are TRBV20-1 and TRBJ1-5; D is unresolved. The CDR3 sequence is 13 residues long. Between the trimmed V and J ends, which lost 5 bases and 5 bases, there was a span of 13 bases. Per germline, CDR1 DFQATT and CDR2 SNEGSKA (reference sequence). CDR3 bases: TGCAGTGCTGGTAGGACCTCCTATCAGCCCCAGCATTTT. This encodes CSAGRTSYQPQHF.

Many counts were recorded for this clonotype. The chain has TRBV29-1 and TRBJ1-1, with D hard to call. The V end lost 5 bases, the J end lost 0 bases, and 7 bases lay between the germline ends. In germline, CDR1 is SQVTM, CDR2 ANQGSEA. The CDR3 consists of 12 residues. CDR3 nucleotide sequence: TGCAGCGTTTCTAGGCTGAACACTGAAGCTTTCTTT. This sequence encodes CSVSRLNTEAFF.

This clonotype was observed at least ten times. The CDR3 is CASSLAAGFGEKLFF. The CDR3 DNA sequence: TGTGCCAGCAGCTTGGCCGCAGGGTTCGGGGAAAAACTGTTTTTT. The chain recombines TRBV11-2 with TRBJ1-4; the D gene is possibly TRBD1 (5 bases). V was cut by 3 bases and J by 8 bases, with 16 bases left in between. Germline V gives CDR1 SGHAT, CDR2 FQNNGV. This CDR3 spans 15 amino acids.